This T cell receptor (beta chain) was captured in a study of technical replicates of blood from a few donors (dated by TCRdb to about 2017). This clone was observed a few times. No cognate antigen has been identified for it. Base qualities are missing; no much larger clone stands one base away. V has 5 bases trimmed and J has 3 bases trimmed; junction bases matching no gene number 10. The CDR3, cysteine through phenylalanine, is 15 amino acids long. Of the read, only the CDR3 DNA is kept; its 45 bases are in frame from base 1. The germline V gene (reference sequence) yields SEHNR for CDR1 and FQNEAQ for CDR2. Receptors were amplified or captured by the immunoSEQ multiplex PCR assay. TCRdb's version of the immuneACCESS table is confined to in-frame rearrangements and falls short of the full clone set. An unresolved V gene accounts for under half of the shortfall where checked; the remainder is of unknown origin. In this sample the table shows around 76,000 clones, about 91% of which occur a single time. The leading ten clones occupy 0.2% to 0.25% of the sample.

The TCR sequence derives from a human donor in good health. The sequence joins TRBV7-9 to TRBJ2-7; a stretch of 7 junction bases matches TRBD2. Sequencing was carried out using T cells isolated from PBMCs. The DNA is as follows: TGTGCCAGCAGCCCCGCAGGCTCGGGGGGCTACGAGCAGTACTTC. Its amino acids are CASSPAGSGGYEQYF.